This T cell receptor (beta chain) was identified during a study of T-cell memory formation after mild COVID-19. Study context: Each donor largely had its own TCR clusters.

Regarding the study as a whole: Clones contracting over day 15 to 85 were CD4/CD8 balanced, with later expanders leaning CD4+. Unconfirmed was the SARS-CoV-2 specificity of second-wave clones that peaked on day 37. Those CD4+ clones that contracted were mainly in CM and EM (CD8+ ones in EMRA).

Germline V gene data show CDR1 as MNHEY and CDR2 as SVGAGI. Trimming stripped 7 bases from V and 3 bases from J, with 16 bases between. This CDR3 comprises 14 residues. In regard to this clonotype: Its target is unknown.

TCRdb re-analysed the 5' RACE reads in MiXCR, keeping a single row per CDR3 protein. The table lists some 270,000 distinct CDR3 sequences, just over 15% of them singletons. The TCR comes from an adult woman who had mild COVID-19 (a few samples of this study predate the infection). Cell type and time point are not known. V gene TRBV6-5 combines with J gene TRBJ2-7; TRBD1 might be the D (6 bases). Sequencing was carried out using PBMCs or a T cell subset sorted from them (not recorded which). The CDR3 nucleotides are TGTGCCAGCACCCGGGGTACAGGGAGCTACGAGCAGTACTTC. Translated, it gives CASTRGTGSYEQYF.